These 15 T cell receptor beta chains originate from one sample sequenced in a study of vaccination effects on CD4 cells after COVID-19. Antigen-specific CD4+ T cells were expanded (with viral peptide pools) by the ViraFEST assay ahead of sequencing. With approximately 10 days of culture completed, CD4+ T cells were isolated. Participants got two doses of BNT162b2 or mRNA-1273 vaccine. These receptors are not linked to any known antigen. Produced via immunoSEQ multiplex PCR; TCRdb's table is partial and in-frame only. The sample contains 60,000 to 85,000 clones, around 74% of which appear only once. The sample was CD4+ T cells from PBMCs cultured with HCoV-229E spike peptides, taken after COVID-19 vaccination. These receptors were collected from a human donor who received a COVID-19 vaccine.

This clone came up a few times. This chain joins TRBV10-1 and TRBJ2-2; D may be TRBD1 (5 bases). From germline, CDR1 is WNHNN and CDR2 SYGVQD (reference sequence). V was cut by 10 bases and J by 4 bases, with 16 bases left in between. The CDR3 is 14 amino acids. The CDR3 DNA reads as TGCGCCACAGGAATCCAGGGTGGCACCGGGGAGCTGTTTTTT. Protein: CATGIQGGTGELFF.

The rearrangement uses TRBV5-1 and TRBJ1-4; D uncertain. V lost 4 bases to trimming and J lost 7 bases, with 14 bases between them. The CDR3 extends over 14 amino acids. The germline V gene has CDR1 SGHRS and CDR2 YFSETQ. The CDR3 reads CASSGDRRSEKLFF. CDR3 coding DNA: TGCGCCAGCAGCGGAGACCGGCGGAGTGAAAAACTGTTTTTT. The full variable domain, with the rest looked up from reference TRBV5-1 and TRBJ1-4, is KAGVTQTPRYLIKTRGQQVTLSCSPISGHRSVSWYQQTPGQGLQFLFEYFSETQRNKGNFPGRFSGRQFSNSRSEMNVSTLELGDSALYLCASSGDRRSEKLFFGSGTQLSVL.

This rearrangement joins TRBV24-1 to TRBJ2-7, with D possibly called TRBD1 or TRBD2 (6 bases each). Germline V gene lookup returns CDR1 KGHDR and CDR2 SFDVKD. The CDR3 has 16 residues. Deletions cut 4 bases from V and 5 bases from J, with 20 bases between. This CDR3 is CATSDPHGPEGDEQYV. CDR3 nucleotide sequence: TGTGCCACCAGTGACCCTCACGGCCCGGAGGGGGACGAGCAGTACGTC.

This sequence joins TRBV9 and TRBJ2-3; no clear D gene. Trimming removed 0 bases from V and 5 bases from J, with 19 bases in between. This CDR3 comprises 17 residues. CDR1 SGDLS and CDR2 YYNGEE come from the germline V gene. For the CDR3, the DNA is TGTGCCAGCAGCGTAGGAGATTCAGCGCCCCGAGGAGATACGCAGTATTTT. The encoded protein is CASSVGDSAPRGDTQYF.

The CDR3 loop is CASSYRSEGASYEQYV. CDR3 in DNA: TGTGCCAGCAGTTACAGATCAGAGGGCGCTTCGTACGAGCAGTACGTC. V usage is TRBV6-6 and J usage is TRBJ2-7, with a possible D match to TRBD2 (5 bases). Germline V gene data show CDR1 as MNHNY and CDR2 as SVGAGI (reference sequence). Trimming cost V 2 bases and J 4 bases, with 18 bases left between them. This CDR3 has 16 amino acids.

This clone appeared a few times. The J gene is TRBJ1-3, the V gene TRBV9; TRBD1 aligns across 9 bases. The germline gives CDR1 SGDLS, CDR2 YYNGEE. CDR3 length: 18 amino acids. Trimming took 4 bases from V and 1 from J; bases not matched to a gene: 12. CDR3: CASSPRPGTGFSGNTIYF. As DNA, the CDR3 is TGTGCCAGCAGCCCACGTCCCGGGACAGGGTTTTCTGGAAACACCATATATTTT.

The V gene is TRBV19, the J gene TRBJ2-3; 7 bases match TRBD1. CDR3 size: 13 residues. From germline, CDR1 is LNHDA and CDR2 SQIVND (reference sequence). V lost 9 bases to trimming and J lost 2 bases; unmatched junction nucleotides: 5. CDR3 in DNA: TGTGCCAGCCGGGACAGACTCACAGATACGCAGTATTTT. It yields the protein CASRDRLTDTQYF.

The chain's CDR3 is CASSRGTGQETQYF. The CDR3 DNA sequence: TGTGCCAGCAGCCGTGGGACAGGACAAGAGACCCAGTACTTC. J is TRBJ2-5 and V is TRBV6-5, with 8 bases matching TRBD1. With 6 bases clipped from V and 2 bases from J, the junction kept 5 bases outside the gene matches. CDR3 size: 14 residues. The V gene's germline CDR1 is MNHEY and CDR2 SVGAGI.

The sample holds a few counts of this clone. The chain has TRBV5-1 and TRBJ2-1, with TRBD2 matching over 8 bases. V gave up 4 bases and J gave up 2 bases; unmatched junction bases: 11. This CDR3 is 17 amino acids long. The germline V gene has CDR1 SGHRS and CDR2 YFSETQ. The DNA of the CDR3 is TGCGCCAGCAGCCCCTCTCTCGGCGGGGGGCCCTACAATGAGCAGTTCTTC. It encodes CASSPSLGGGPYNEQFF.

The V gene is TRBV10-1, the J gene TRBJ1-1; the D is unclear. Germline CDR1 is WNHNN and CDR2 is SYGVQD (reference sequence). Trimming left V 6 bases short and J 2 bases short, with 13 bases between. This CDR3 comprises 14 residues. CDR3 sequence (DNA): TGCGCCAGCAGAAAAGGACGGGAAAACACTGAAGCTTTCTTT. This encodes CASRKGRENTEAFF.

This clone was observed a few times. The chain's CDR3 is CAIRRTNYGYTF. The DNA of the CDR3 is TGTGCCATCAGGCGGACCAACTATGGCTACACCTTC. The chain recombines TRBV10-3 with TRBJ1-2; D unclear. Trimming took off 6 bases at V and 2 bases at J, with 7 bases between the two ends. The CDR3 runs 12 residues. Germline V lookup: CDR1 ENHRY, CDR2 SYGVKD.

In its sample, this clone was seen a few times. The chain employs TRBV5-1 and TRBJ1-1, with D hard to call. The CDR3 is made up of 16 amino acids. V lost 4 bases, J lost 1 base, and 17 bases lay in between. The germline V gene encodes CDR1 SGHRS and CDR2 YFSETQ. CDR3 DNA sequence: TGCGCCAGCAGCCTACGGACCTTACCTGGGAACACTGAAGCTTTCTTT. It is translated as CASSLRTLPGNTEAFF.

The chain joins TRBV5-1 to TRBJ1-4; D unresolved. V was shortened by 6 bases and J by 8 bases, with 14 bases between the two germline ends. This CDR3 comprises 13 residues. Germline values: CDR1 SGHRS, CDR2 YFSETQ. The CDR3 DNA is TGCGCCAGCAAACAGAGCACTGGGGAAAAACTGTTTTTT. This codes for CASKQSTGEKLFF.

Concerning this clone itself: Compared with germline, one end of the junction differs, possibly owing to a read error. V usage is TRBV29-1 and J usage is TRBJ2-5, with a possible D match to TRBD2 (5 bases). This CDR3 is built from 11 residues. Germline values: CDR1 SQVTM, CDR2 ANQGSEA. CDR3 DNA: TGCAGCGTTGAAGATGTTCCCGAAGCGGACTTC. Translation gives CSVEDVPEADF.

V gene TRBV6-5 combines with J gene TRBJ1-2; TRBD1 agrees at 9 bases. The CDR3 length is 15 residues. Germline CDR1 is MNHEY and CDR2 is SVGAGI. The ends lost 11 bases at V and 3 bases at J; junction bases unmatched: 13. CDR3: CAGGSVRQGDYGYTF. The CDR3 nucleotides are TGTGCCGGCGGGTCCGTGAGACAGGGGGACTATGGCTACACCTTC.